This T cell receptor beta chain comes out of a study of regulatory T cells in long-lasting Graves disease. A few counts support this clonotype. Antigen unknown. At one end the junction does not follow the germline gene, possibly because of a read error. Overall study findings and caveats: TRBV28, TRBJ1-2 and TRBJ2-5 emerged as the favored segments in persistent disease.

The authors built TCR beta libraries using iRepertoire HTBI primers and Arm-PCR of CDR3 regions. TCRdb re-derived calls from the multiplex PCR reads in MiXCR, one entry per CDR3 protein. The sample contains under 450,000 distinct CDR3 sequences, 23% of which appear only once. The sample's time point: persistent/refractory GD, antithyroid drugs over 5 years with positive TRAb. Generation of the TCR library employed RNA extracted from PBMCs. The CDR3 runs to 14 residues. CDR1 and CDR2 (germline): LGHDT, YNNKEL (reference sequence). This receptor was obtained from a female donor with Graves disease. V is TRBV3-1 and J is TRBJ1-2; no firm D call. Here the sequenced sample was peripheral blood mononuclear cells (PBMCs), taken when the disease was refractory, from a patient treated with antithyroid drugs. CDR3 amino acids: CASNQGLQTYGYTF. The CDR3 DNA reads as TGTGCCAGCAACCAAGGGTTGCAGACTTATGGCTACACCTTC.